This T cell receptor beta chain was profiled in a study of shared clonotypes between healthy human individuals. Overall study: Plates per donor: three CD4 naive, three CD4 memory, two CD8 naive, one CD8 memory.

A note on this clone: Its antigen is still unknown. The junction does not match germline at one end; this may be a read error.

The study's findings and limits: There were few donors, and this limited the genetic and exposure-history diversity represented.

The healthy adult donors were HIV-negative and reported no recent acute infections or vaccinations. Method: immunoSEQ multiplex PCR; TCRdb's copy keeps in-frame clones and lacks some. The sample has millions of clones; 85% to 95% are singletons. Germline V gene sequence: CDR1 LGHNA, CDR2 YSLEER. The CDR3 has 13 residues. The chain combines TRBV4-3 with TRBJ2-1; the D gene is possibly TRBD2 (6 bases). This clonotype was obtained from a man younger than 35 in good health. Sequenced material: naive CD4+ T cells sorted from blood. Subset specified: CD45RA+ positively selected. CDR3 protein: CASSQDRSGSGLF. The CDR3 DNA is TGCGCCAGCAGCCAAGATCGGTCGGGGAGCGGGCTCTTC.